This T cell receptor beta chain is drawn from a study of PD-L1 blockade in urothelial cancer. The overall study: Bladder-origin urothelial cancer in males described about 90% of the roughly 30 patients. Study findings and constraints: Clonality of blood TCR below the median before treatment predicted better survival.

Regarding this clone: Its antigen remains unknown.

Indicated time point: peripheral blood 6 weeks after treatment start. Into every PCR, synthetic TCR analog templates were spiked. Libraries were prepared by immunoSEQ multiplex PCR; TCRdb keeps only in-frame clonotypes and omits some of them. This table has 95,000 to 150,000 clones, around 86% appearing once. Germline CDR1 is LNHDA and CDR2 is SQIVND (reference sequence). Trimming removed 7 bases at V and 2 bases at J, with 12 bases between. This CDR3 region has 14 residues. This chain uses TRBV19 with TRBJ2-1; a possible D gene is TRBD1 (6 bases). The source was PBMCs, collected around atezolizumab (anti-PD-L1) treatment. The origin of this receptor is a man between 45 and 60 years old with urothelial cancer. This CDR3 is CASKETGAYNEQFF. The CDR3 nucleotides read TGTGCCAGTAAGGAGACAGGAGCCTACAATGAGCAGTTCTTC.